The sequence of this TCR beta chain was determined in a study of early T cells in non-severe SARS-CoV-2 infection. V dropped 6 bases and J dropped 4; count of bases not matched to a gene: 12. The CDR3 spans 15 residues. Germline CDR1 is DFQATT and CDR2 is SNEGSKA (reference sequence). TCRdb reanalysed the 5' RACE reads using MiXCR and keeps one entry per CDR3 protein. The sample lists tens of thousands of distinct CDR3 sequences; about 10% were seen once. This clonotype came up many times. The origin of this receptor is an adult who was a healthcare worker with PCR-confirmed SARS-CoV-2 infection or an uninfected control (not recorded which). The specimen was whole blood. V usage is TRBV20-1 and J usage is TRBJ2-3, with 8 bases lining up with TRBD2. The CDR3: CSASRTLAGADTQYF. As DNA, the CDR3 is TGCAGTGCCTCGAGAACCCTAGCGGGCGCAGATACGCAGTATTTT.